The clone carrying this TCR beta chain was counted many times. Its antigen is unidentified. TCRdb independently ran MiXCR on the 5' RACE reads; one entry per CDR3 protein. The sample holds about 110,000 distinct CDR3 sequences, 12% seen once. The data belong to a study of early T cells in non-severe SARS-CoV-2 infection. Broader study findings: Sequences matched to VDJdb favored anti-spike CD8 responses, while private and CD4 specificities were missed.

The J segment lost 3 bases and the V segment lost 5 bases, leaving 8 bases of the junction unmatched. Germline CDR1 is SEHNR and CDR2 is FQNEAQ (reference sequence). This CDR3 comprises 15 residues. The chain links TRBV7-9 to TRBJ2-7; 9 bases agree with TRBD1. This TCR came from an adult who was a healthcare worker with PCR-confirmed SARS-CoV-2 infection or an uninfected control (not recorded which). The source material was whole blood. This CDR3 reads CASSLGQGSYYEQYF. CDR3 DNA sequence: TGTGCCAGCAGCCTGGGACAGGGCAGTTACTACGAGCAGTACTTC.